The clone carrying this T cell receptor beta chain was counted once. Antigen unknown. The CDR3 runs to 14 residues. Per germline, CDR1 SEHNR and CDR2 FQNEAQ (reference sequence). The V and J ends lost 1 base and 9 bases, in that order; junction bases with no gene match: 6. This specimen belongs to a study of T cell responses to AZD1222 COVID-19 vaccine. Study-level points and caveats: A rise in Spike-specific TCR breadth and depth followed two AZD1222 doses.

Here immunoSEQ multiplex PCR was the method, and the copy in TCRdb shows in-frame clones only, minus some. The table has roughly 160,000 clones, about 93% seen once. Material: peripheral blood, obtained on day 0 of AZD1222 vaccination. The TCR originated in an adult in good health. J is TRBJ1-1 and V is TRBV7-9; 9 bases map to TRBD1. This CDR3 reads CASSLGPTGGQAFF. As DNA, the CDR3 is TGTGCCAGCAGCTTAGGACCAACAGGGGGCCAAGCTTTCTTT.